A single count supports the clone carrying this T cell receptor (beta chain). What it binds is not known. The sample comes from a study of shared clonotypes between healthy human individuals. On the study more broadly: The composition of the donors was a couple of women and a few men aged 18 to 49. Study results and caveats: Rarefaction demonstrated incomplete sorted-subset sequencing despite large depth. Limitation of the genetic and exposure-history diversity represented came from the few donors.

The V gene end was trimmed by 6 bases and the J gene end by 7 bases; junction bases not matched to a gene: 4. In germline, CDR1 is MNHNS, CDR2 SASEGT. This CDR3 comprises 13 residues. Sequencing used immunoSEQ multiplex PCR; TCRdb keeps in-frame clones, though not all of them. Of 2 million to 2.5 million clones in the sample, more than 80% were seen once. Splitting the CD4+ cells yielded a CD45RA+ naive subset and a CD45RA-negative memory subset. Sequencing input: naive CD4+ T cells from PBMCs. Subset: CD45RA+ positively selected. The clonotype originates from a man between 18 and 29 years old in good health. Some clones in this sample may be carry-over from other donors' samples. The chain joins TRBV6-1 to TRBJ2-1, with 9 bases identical to TRBD1. CDR3 sequence (DNA): TGTGCCAGCAGCGGGACAGGGCGAAATGAGCAGTTCTTC. It is translated as CASSGTGRNEQFF.